These T cell receptor beta chains were read from a single sample in a study of blood T cell repertoires in COVID-19. Method: immunoSEQ multiplex PCR; TCRdb's copy keeps in-frame clones and lacks some. Of 300,000 to 450,000 clones detected, over 75% appear once; the ten largest clones hold around 1.9%. The sequenced sample was PBMCs or T cells enriched from blood (not recorded which). The receptors stem from a middle-aged man in a cohort exposed to, infected with or recovered from COVID-19 (not recorded which). Each CDR3 is given with its conserved first and last residue. The order of the fields is V gene, J gene, CDR3 length, clone size, D gene, CDR3 DNA, CDR3 protein. The D gene is left open where the match is weak. Not all rows give a size; the values are once, few, many and, for expanded clones, a class.

V: TRBV19
J: TRBJ2-7
length: 16
size: NA
D: NA
DNA: TGTGCCAGTAGTATTAGTGGTCCTGACACCGCCTACGAGCAGTACTTC
CDR3: CASSISGPDTAYEQYF

V: TRBV18
J: TRBJ2-7
length: 13
size: NA
D: NA
DNA: TGTGCCAGCTCCGAGGGGAGGAACCGGGATGGGTACTTC
CDR3: CASSEGRNRDGYF

V: TRBV7-2
J: TRBJ2-1
length: 15
size: NA
D: NA
DNA: TGTGCCAGCAGCTCAAACAGACTAGGAGGGGATGAGCAGTTCTTC
CDR3: CASSSNRLGGDEQFF

V: TRBV10-2
J: TRBJ1-2
length: 12
size: NA
D: NA
DNA: TGCGCCACTTACCGACAGAACTATGGCTACACCTTC
CDR3: CATYRQNYGYTF

V: TRBV3-1/TRBV3-2
J: TRBJ2-7
length: 16
size: NA
D: TRBD1
DNA: TGTGCCAGCAGCCTACAGCCGGGACAGGGGGCCTCCGAGCAGTACTTC
CDR3: CASSLQPGQGASEQYF

V: TRBV7-9
J: TRBJ2-3
length: 15
size: NA
D: TRBD1
DNA: TGTGCCAGCAGCCTCAGACAGGGGGCGTTAGATACGCAGTATTTT
CDR3: CASSLRQGALDTQYF

V: TRBV7-2
J: TRBJ2-7
length: 14
size: NA
D: NA
DNA: TGTGCCAGCAGCTCTACCGGGACAAATTACGAGCAGTACTTC
CDR3: CASSSTGTNYEQYF

V: TRBV4-1
J: TRBJ2-1
length: 14
size: NA
D: NA
DNA: TGCGCCAGCAGCCAAGGAAGTAGCGACAATGAGCAGTTCTTC
CDR3: CASSQGSSDNEQFF

V: TRBV7-2
J: TRBJ2-3
length: 18
size: NA
D: TRBD2
DNA: TGTGCCAGCAAACTTAACTCTTGGCTAGCGGGACTTACAGATACGCAGTATTTT
CDR3: CASKLNSWLAGLTDTQYF

V: TRBV7-2
J: TRBJ1-1
length: 14
size: NA
D: NA
DNA: TGTGCCAGCAGCCCAAGCACTCTCGGGACTGAAGCTTTCTTT
CDR3: CASSPSTLGTEAFF

V: TRBV6-5
J: TRBJ1-3
length: 13
size: NA
D: TRBD1
DNA: TGTGCCAGCAGTCGACAGGGGACAAACACCATATATTTT
CDR3: CASSRQGTNTIYF

V: TRBV19
J: TRBJ2-2
length: 15
size: NA
D: NA
DNA: TGTGCCAGTACTCTCGAGGGCAGGGGAACCGGGGAGCTGTTTTTT
CDR3: CASTLEGRGTGELFF

V: TRBV9
J: TRBJ2-1
length: 16
size: NA
D: NA
DNA: TGTGCCAGCAGCACAAGCGGGCCGAGCTCCTACAATGAGCAGTTCTTC
CDR3: CASSTSGPSSYNEQFF

V: TRBV6-1
J: TRBJ2-7
length: 15
size: NA
D: TRBD1
DNA: TGTGCCAGCAGTGAAATGACAGGGGGCATCTACGAGCAGTACTTC
CDR3: CASSEMTGGIYEQYF

V: TRBV29-1
J: TRBJ2-3
length: 14
size: NA
D: NA
DNA: TGCAGCGCTATGCCAGGCGGGAACACAGATACGCAGTATTTT
CDR3: CSAMPGGNTDTQYF

V: TRBV27
J: TRBJ1-1
length: 12
size: NA
D: NA
DNA: TGTGCCAGCAGTTTATGGGGAGGAGAAGCTTTCTTT
CDR3: CASSLWGGEAFF

V: TRBV6-5
J: TRBJ1-1
length: 13
size: few
D: NA
DNA: TGTGCCAGCATCCAGGTCGGTAACACTGAAGCTTTCTTT
CDR3: CASIQVGNTEAFF

V: TRBV5-4
J: TRBJ1-3
length: 16
size: NA
D: NA
DNA: TGTGCCAGCAGCTTGGATCAGGGCCTCTCTGGAAACACCATATATTTT
CDR3: CASSLDQGLSGNTIYF

V: TRBV3-1/TRBV3-2
J: TRBJ2-5
length: 14
size: NA
D: TRBD2
DNA: TGTGCCAGCAGCCTTAGCGGGATTAGAGAGACCCAGTACTTC
CDR3: CASSLSGIRETQYF

V: TRBV5-4
J: TRBJ2-5
length: 16
size: NA
D: NA
DNA: TGTGCCAGCAGCCCAGCCGGAGGAGCGGACCAAGAGACCCAGTACTTC
CDR3: CASSPAGGADQETQYF

V: TRBV29-1
J: TRBJ1-1
length: 12
size: NA
D: NA
DNA: TGCAGCGTTGTCCACAAGAACACTGAAGCTTTCTTT
CDR3: CSVVHKNTEAFF

V: TRBV28
J: TRBJ1-3
length: 16
size: NA
D: NA
DNA: TGTGCCAGCAGCCAACTAGCAGGGCCCTCTGGAAACACCATATATTTT
CDR3: CASSQLAGPSGNTIYF

V: TRBV7-2
J: TRBJ2-7
length: 18
size: NA
D: TRBD2
DNA: TGTGCCAGCAGCTTAGCGCCCGGGACTAGCGTCCAATCCTACGAGCAGTACTTC
CDR3: CASSLAPGTSVQSYEQYF

V: TRBV7-8
J: TRBJ2-3
length: 16
size: NA
D: TRBD1
DNA: TGTGCCAGCAGCCCACTGCCCAGGGGGTTCACAGATACGCAGTATTTT
CDR3: CASSPLPRGFTDTQYF

V: TRBV5-1
J: TRBJ2-4
length: 14
size: NA
D: NA
DNA: TGCGCCAGCAGCTTGGCACAGGAGCCAAACATTCAGTACTTC
CDR3: CASSLAQEPNIQYF

V: TRBV19
J: TRBJ2-3
length: 14
size: NA
D: TRBD2
DNA: TGTGCCAGTAGTAGGACTAGCCGCCAAGATACGCAGTATTTT
CDR3: CASSRTSRQDTQYF

V: TRBV19
J: TRBJ1-1
length: 16
size: NA
D: TRBD1
DNA: TGTGCCAGTAGTATCCTGGGACAGGGGAGCTACACTGAAGCTTTCTTT
CDR3: CASSILGQGSYTEAFF

V: TRBV9
J: TRBJ2-7
length: 15
size: NA
D: TRBD2
DNA: TGTGCCAGCAGCGCCGGACTAGCGGGGTCCTACGAGCAGTACTTC
CDR3: CASSAGLAGSYEQYF

V: TRBV6-5
J: TRBJ1-1
length: 14
size: NA
D: TRBD1
DNA: TGTGCCAGCAGGGGGACAGGGGGTAAGACTGAAGCTTTCTTT
CDR3: CASRGTGGKTEAFF

V: TRBV5-6
J: TRBJ2-7
length: 13
size: NA
D: TRBD1
DNA: TGTGCCAGCACCCTAAGAGGGGGCAACGAGCAGTACTTC
CDR3: CASTLRGGNEQYF

V: TRBV4-1
J: TRBJ2-7
length: 17
size: NA
D: NA
DNA: TGCGCCAGCAGCCAAGTAAAGTTGGGCAGGGGAACCTACGAGCAGTACTTC
CDR3: CASSQVKLGRGTYEQYF

V: TRBV7-8
J: TRBJ2-1
length: 15
size: NA
D: NA
DNA: TGTGCCAGCAGCTTAGTGGTTTTGTTGGACACTGAGCAGTTCTTC
CDR3: CASSLVVLLDTEQFF

V: TRBV5-6
J: TRBJ2-7
length: 12
size: NA
D: TRBD1
DNA: TGTGCCAGCGACAGGGGGGATAGCGAGCAGTACTTC
CDR3: CASDRGDSEQYF

V: TRBV10-3
J: TRBJ1-1
length: 15
size: NA
D: TRBD1
DNA: TGTGCCATCAGTGAGTCCGGACAGGGGGTGGTTGAAGCTTTCTTT
CDR3: CAISESGQGVVEAFF

V: TRBV27
J: TRBJ2-7
length: 16
size: NA
D: TRBD1
DNA: TGTGCCAGCAGTCTCTTATTGGGACAGGGGAAACGCGAGCAGTACTTC
CDR3: CASSLLLGQGKREQYF

V: TRBV10-1
J: TRBJ1-4
length: 14
size: NA
D: TRBD1
DNA: TGCGCCAGCAGCCCGGACAGGGGTACTGAAAAACTGTTTTTT
CDR3: CASSPDRGTEKLFF

V: TRBV6-1
J: TRBJ1-2
length: 12
size: NA
D: NA
DNA: TGTGCCAGCAGTGAAGTCAACTACGGCTACACCTTC
CDR3: CASSEVNYGYTF

V: TRBV5-1
J: TRBJ2-2
length: 14
size: NA
D: NA
DNA: TGCGCCAGCAGCTTGGGTCAGGTCACCGGGGAGCTGTTTTTT
CDR3: CASSLGQVTGELFF

V: TRBV2
J: TRBJ1-2
length: 12
size: NA
D: NA
DNA: TGTGCCAGCAGTGAGACAGAGTATGGCTACACCTTC
CDR3: CASSETEYGYTF

V: TRBV5-1
J: TRBJ1-1
length: 13
size: NA
D: NA
DNA: TGCGCCAGCAGCTTGGCAGGGTCTGCTGAAGCTTTCTTT
CDR3: CASSLAGSAEAFF

V: TRBV29-1
J: TRBJ2-3
length: 12
size: NA
D: TRBD2
DNA: TGCAGCGTCAGACTAGCATCCGATACGCAGTATTTT
CDR3: CSVRLASDTQYF